The clone carrying this T cell receptor beta chain was observed many times. The target antigen is unknown. The authors built TCR beta libraries using iRepertoire HTBI primers and Arm-PCR of CDR3 regions. TCRdb processed the multiplex PCR reads anew with MiXCR; each CDR3 protein has one entry. The sample includes around 400,000 distinct CDR3 sequences, roughly a fifth seen only once; the top ten take roughly 13%. The data were taken from a study of regulatory T cells in long-lasting Graves disease. Documented time point: persistent/refractory GD, antithyroid drugs over 5 years with positive TRAb. From PBMCs, RNA was extracted and then used to make the TCR library. Overall study findings and caveats: Persistent disease exhibited a predilection for TRBV28, TRBJ1-2 and TRBJ2-5. Peripheral blood alone, not thyroid tissue, underwent study. With a few thousand shared public clonotypes, persistent patients exceeded new patients, who shared about 1,000. Persistent-disease Graves' patients showed less TCR diversity than new cases.

CDR3 size: 16 residues. J lost 3 bases, V lost 11 bases, and 14 bases had no gene match. The germline gives CDR1 MNHNS, CDR2 SASEGT. The chain employs TRBV6-1 and TRBJ1-5; TRBD1 aligns across 9 bases. This clonotype was sampled from a female donor with Graves disease. The sequences come from peripheral blood mononuclear cells (PBMCs), collected when the disease was refractory, from a patient treated with antithyroid drugs. CDR3 amino acids: CARIFKGTGINQPQHF. The CDR3 DNA is TGTGCCCGCATATTTAAGGGGACAGGGATCAATCAGCCCCAGCATTTT.